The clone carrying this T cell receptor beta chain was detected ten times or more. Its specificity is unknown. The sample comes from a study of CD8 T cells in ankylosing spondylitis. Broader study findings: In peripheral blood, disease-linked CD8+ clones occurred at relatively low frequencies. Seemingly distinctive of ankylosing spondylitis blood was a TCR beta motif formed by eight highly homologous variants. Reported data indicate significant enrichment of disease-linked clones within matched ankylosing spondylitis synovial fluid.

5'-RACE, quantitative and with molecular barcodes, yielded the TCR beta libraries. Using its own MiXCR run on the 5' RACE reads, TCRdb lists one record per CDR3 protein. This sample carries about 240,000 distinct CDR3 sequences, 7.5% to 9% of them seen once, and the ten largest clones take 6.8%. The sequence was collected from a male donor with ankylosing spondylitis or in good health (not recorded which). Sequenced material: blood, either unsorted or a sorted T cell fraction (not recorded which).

The CDR3 sequence is CASSYSAGSGNTIYF. The DNA of the CDR3 is TGTGCCAGCAGTTACTCGGCAGGGTCTGGAAACACCATATATTTT. V and J are TRBV6-5 and TRBJ1-3; D perhaps matches TRBD1 (5 bases). The CDR3 is 15 amino acids. The germline V and J ends were trimmed by 0 bases and 1 base, with 7 bases remaining between them. Per the germline V gene, CDR1 is MNHEY and CDR2 is SVGAGI.